The text below deals with one TCR beta chain. Its specificity is not known. This entry belongs to a study of cytomegalovirus exposure and HLA in healthy donors. PCR employed 60 Vbeta and 13 Jbeta primers. Assay: immunoSEQ multiplex PCR; the TCRdb copy retains only in-frame clones and omits some. This sample carries 95,000 to 100,000 clones, roughly 80% of them seen once, and the ten largest clones take roughly 8%. Study observations and caveats: Earlier results showed most TCR beta V segments being productive about 87% or about 30% of the time.

The CDR3 covers 16 residues. V was cut by 1 base and J by 2 bases, with 15 bases left in between. Germline V gene sequence: CDR1 SQVTM, CDR2 ANQGSEA. The J gene is TRBJ2-1, the V gene TRBV29-1; maybe TRBD1 (7 bases). This TCR came from a female donor in good health and CMV-seronegative. The specimen was PBMCs. CDR3 loop: CSVEGGGGGTYNEQFF. The CDR3 DNA sequence: TGCAGCGTTGAAGGAGGAGGGGGCGGGACCTACAATGAGCAGTTCTTC.